This is a list of T cell receptor beta chains from one sample in a study of T cells in Graves' hyperthyroidism and ophthalmopathy. Each CDR3 protein is one row after TCRdb ran MiXCR on the multiplex PCR reads. The table records 300,000 to 500,000 distinct CDR3 sequences, 11% to 15% of them present only once. What was sequenced was blood. The receptors shown here come from a man aged 45 to 65 with Graves' ophthalmopathy. CDR3s include the opening cysteine and the closing phenylalanine or tryptophan. The D gene is left open where the match is weak. Where a row states a size, it is once, few, many or the class of an expanded clone; other rows omit it.

v_call	clone_size	j_call	d_call	cdr3_aa	cdr3_nt
TRBV14	many	TRBJ2-3	TRBD2	CASSPRLATSTDTQYF	TGTGCCAGCAGCCCCCGACTAGCGACTAGCACAGATACGCAGTATTTT
TRBV7-9	many	TRBJ1-2	.	CASSPPAGHYGYTF	TGTGCCAGCAGCCCCCCGGCAGGGCACTATGGCTACACCTTC
TRBV25-1	.	TRBJ1-2	.	CASSESAPSDGYTF	TGTGCCAGCAGTGAATCGGCGCCGAGTGATGGCTACACCTTC
TRBV6-2/TRBV6-3	few	TRBJ2-7	.	CASSYSNRVYEQYF	TGTGCCAGCAGTTACTCGAACAGGGTCTACGAGCAGTACTTC
TRBV24-1	few	TRBJ2-2	TRBD1	CATSESGTGGGELFF	TGTGCCACCAGTGAATCCGGGACAGGGGGCGGGGAGCTGTTTTTT
TRBV2	many	TRBJ2-1	TRBD2	CASSETSVREGEQFF	TGTGCCAGCAGTGAAACTAGCGTGAGGGAAGGTGAGCAGTTCTTC
TRBV3-1	many	TRBJ2-3	TRBD2	CASSQTTSRPDTQYF	TGTGCCAGCAGCCAAACGACTAGCAGACCAGATACGCAGTATTTT
TRBV7-8	many	TRBJ1-5	TRBD1	CASSPRTGGEGQPQHF	TGTGCCAGCAGCCCCAGGACAGGGGGCGAGGGTCAGCCCCAGCATTTT
TRBV28	.	TRBJ2-7	.	CASTGVGEQYF	TGTGCCAGCACAGGGGTAGGAGAGCAGTACTTC
TRBV2	.	TRBJ2-2	TRBD2	CASRQLAGGAGELFF	TGTGCCAGCAGGCAACTAGCGGGAGGGGCCGGGGAGCTGTTTTTT
TRBV12-3/TRBV12-4	many	TRBJ1-5	.	CASSYRDNNQPQHF	TGTGCCAGCAGTTACCGGGACAACAATCAGCCCCAGCATTTT
TRBV28	many	TRBJ2-7	TRBD2	CASSSPGLAGGETYEQYF	TGTGCCAGCAGTTCGCCGGGACTAGCGGGAGGTGAAACCTACGAGCAGTACTTC
TRBV20-1	many	TRBJ2-5	.	CSATSIGETQYF	TGCAGTGCTACTAGCATTGGAGAGACCCAGTACTTC
TRBV12-3/TRBV12-4	many	TRBJ1-5	.	CASTLWENQPQHF	TGTGCCAGCACCCTGTGGGAAAATCAGCCCCAGCATTTT
TRBV7-9	.	TRBJ1-5	.	CASSASGAGNQPQHF	TGTGCCAGCAGCGCCTCCGGGGCAGGGAATCAGCCCCAGCATTTT
TRBV20-1	few	TRBJ2-3	TRBD2	CSARSRLAGAGVVDTQYF	TGCAGTGCTAGGTCCAGACTAGCGGGAGCGGGCGTCGTCGATACGCAGTATTTT
TRBV29-1	.	TRBJ1-1	.	CSVNRNTEAFF	TGCAGCGTCAACAGGAACACTGAAGCTTTCTTT
TRBV18	many	TRBJ2-1	TRBD2	CASSLLAGGYNEQFF	TGTGCCAGCTCCCTACTAGCGGGAGGGTACAATGAGCAGTTCTTC
TRBV9	few	TRBJ2-1	TRBD1	CASSERQGVSNEQFF	TGTGCCAGCAGCGAACGACAGGGGGTGAGCAATGAGCAGTTCTTC
TRBV29-1	few	TRBJ2-5	TRBD2	CSVEDGREDRRETQYF	TGCAGCGTTGAAGACGGGCGGGAGGATCGTCGGGAGACCCAGTACTTC
TRBV19	few	TRBJ1-2	.	CASRSGTAAGYGYTF	TGTGCCAGTCGGAGCGGCACGGCCGCGGGCTATGGCTACACCTTC
TRBV6-1	.	TRBJ2-7	TRBD2	CASSEGLAPYEQYF	TGTGCCAGCAGTGAAGGACTAGCCCCCTACGAGCAGTACTTC
TRBV29-1	many	TRBJ2-7	.	CSVKPGLNSYEQYF	TGCAGCGTTAAGCCAGGTCTAAACTCCTACGAGCAGTACTTC
TRBV28	many	TRBJ1-2	TRBD1	CASSSQTKTGTGYGYTF	TGTGCCAGCAGTTCCCAGACAAAGACAGGGACAGGGTATGGCTACACCTTC
TRBV6-1	many	TRBJ1-5	.	CASSVSSNSNQPQHF	TGTGCCAGCAGTGTAAGCTCAAATAGCAATCAGCCCCAGCATTTT
TRBV24-1	many	TRBJ2-6	.	CATSDWMAGANVLTF	TGTGCCACCAGTGACTGGATGGCTGGGGCCAACGTCCTGACTTTC
TRBV18	many	TRBJ1-1	.	CASSPLGRQYSEAFF	TGTGCCAGCTCACCGCTGGGACGTCAGTACTCCGAAGCTTTCTTT
TRBV3-1	many	TRBJ2-7	TRBD1	CASRGQGASYEQYF	TGTGCCAGCAGGGGACAGGGGGCTTCTTACGAGCAGTACTTC